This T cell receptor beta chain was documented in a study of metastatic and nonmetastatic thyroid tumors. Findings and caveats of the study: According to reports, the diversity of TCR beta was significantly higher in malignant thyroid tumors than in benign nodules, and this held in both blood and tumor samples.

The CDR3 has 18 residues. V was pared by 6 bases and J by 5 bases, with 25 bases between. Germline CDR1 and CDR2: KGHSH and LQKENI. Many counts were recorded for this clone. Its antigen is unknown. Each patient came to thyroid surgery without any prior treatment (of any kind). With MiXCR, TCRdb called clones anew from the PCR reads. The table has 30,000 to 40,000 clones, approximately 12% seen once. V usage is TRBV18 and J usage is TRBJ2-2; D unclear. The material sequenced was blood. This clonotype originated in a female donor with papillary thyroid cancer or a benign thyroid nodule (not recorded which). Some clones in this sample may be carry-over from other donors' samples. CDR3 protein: CASSPLFNPTARTGELFF. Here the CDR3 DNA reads TGTGCCAGCTCCCCCCTCTTCAATCCGACTGCTAGAACCGGGGAGCTGTTTTTT. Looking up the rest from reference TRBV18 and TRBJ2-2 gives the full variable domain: NAGVMQNPRHLVRRRGQEARLRCSPMKGHSHVYWYRQLPEEGLKFMVYLQKENIIDESGMPKERFSAEFPKEGPSILRIQQVVRGDSAAYFCASSPLFNPTARTGELFFGEGSRLTVL.